Listed here is a single TCR beta chain. TCRdb keeps only in-frame clones here, not all; method: immunoSEQ multiplex PCR. In the table there are 65,000 to 85,000 clones, approximately 84% of which are singletons. This record belongs to a study of OX40 agonist ivuxolimab in advanced cancers. Study in general: Ivuxolimab, an agonist antibody against OX40 (CD134), was given to patients. Three partial responders included one hepatocellular carcinoma patient and two cutaneous melanoma patients.

Samples were taken at baseline and on day 1 of cycles 4 and 7. This CDR3 contains 14 residues. The V gene's germline CDR1 is SSHAT and CDR2 FNYEAQ (reference sequence). V shed 1 base and J shed 1 base, with 4 bases lying between them. This clonotype originated in an adult with an advanced solid tumor such as melanoma, head and neck, liver or kidney cancer. This chain links TRBV7-7 with TRBJ2-2, with unresolved D. The starting material was CD4+ or CD8+ T cells sorted from blood, obtained in a trial of the OX40 agonist ivuxolimab. The CDR3 reads CASSLGRNTGELFF. The CDR3 region has the DNA TGTGCCAGCAGCTTAGGACGGAACACCGGGGAGCTGTTTTTT.